This is a list of T cell receptor beta chains from one sample in a study of blood T cell repertoires in COVID-19. Clones were sequenced by immunoSEQ multiplex PCR, and TCRdb holds only the in-frame ones, with some missing. The sample consists of about 300,000 clones, 85% to 90% of them appearing once. Sequencing was done on a sample of peripheral blood. The receptors here all came from a woman in her thirties with COVID-19, enrolled during active disease. Each CDR3 is given with its conserved first and last residue. Some rows have no size entry. The others give once, few or many, or a class for an expanded clone.

j_gene | abundance | v_gene | CDR3aa
TRBJ2-7 | - | TRBV20-1 | CSASKAGSSYEQYF
TRBJ2-3 | - | TRBV9 | CASNYVGGTDTQYF
TRBJ1-1 | once | TRBV3-1/TRBV3-2 | CASSQGTGGSGYNTEAFF
TRBJ1-4 | - | TRBV5-5 | CASSLADIRGVFTNEKLFF
TRBJ2-1 | - | TRBV5-1 | CASSLDPLGGAGNEQFF
TRBJ2-7 | - | TRBV27 | CASSLTGQDLLYEQYF
TRBJ2-5 | - | TRBV5-1 | CASKLSPGIVETQYF
TRBJ2-5 | - | TRBV6-6 | CASSYSKGTSQETQYF
TRBJ2-3 | - | TRBV2 | CASSLYLFGTRADTQYF
TRBJ1-6 | - | TRBV5-6 | CASSLAGTGYNSPLHF
TRBJ2-5 | - | TRBV6-5 | CASALTGGDQETQYF
TRBJ1-5 | once | TRBV28 | CASRPRVAGNQPQHF
TRBJ2-5 | - | TRBV7-9 | CASSLTAYQETQYF
TRBJ1-2 | - | TRBV6-5 | CASTPGQGLDTF
TRBJ1-6 | - | TRBV5-6 | CASSFRDRYNSPLHF
TRBJ1-4 | - | TRBV7-6 | CASSIRQGATNEKLFF
TRBJ1-6 | - | TRBV5-1 | CASSLGQEGSPLHF
TRBJ1-5 | few | TRBV19 | CASSVQSGTPLQPQHF
TRBJ1-5 | once | TRBV6-5 | CAGGQRLSNQPQHF
TRBJ2-1 | - | TRBV27 | CASSFGTGGLREQFF
TRBJ2-1 | - | TRBV4-1 | CASSQRDSPRVEQFF
TRBJ1-6 | - | TRBV27 | CASSVGGDSPLHF
TRBJ1-5 | - | TRBV27 | CASHPHLLGPQHF
TRBJ1-3 | - | TRBV30 | CAWSVERNSGNTIYF
TRBJ1-3 | - | TRBV4-1 | CASSEEGQGDTIYF
TRBJ2-1 | - | TRBV23-1 | CASSQSLERDSQGAEQFF
TRBJ2-2 | - | TRBV5-4 | CASSFTPTGELFF
TRBJ1-2 | - | TRBV4-2 | CASSQDPGWGQESNYGYTF
TRBJ1-1 | - | TRBV5-1 | CASSLSAGEAFF
TRBJ2-7 | - | TRBV20-1 | CSASDQLAGATSSYEQYF
TRBJ1-1 | - | TRBV6-5 | CASFGGKAFF
TRBJ1-3 | once | TRBV25-1 | CASHFGNTIYF
TRBJ2-2 | - | TRBV18 | CASSPRQGLTGELFF
TRBJ1-5 | - | TRBV5-5 | CASSLVAGGSNQPQHF
TRBJ2-3 | - | TRBV29-1 | CSVDMGQGADTQYF
TRBJ1-1 | - | TRBV28 | CASSLRWGRVTEAFF
TRBJ1-4 | - | TRBV3-1/TRBV3-2 | CASSSNEKLFF
TRBJ1-1 | - | TRBV13 | CASSLRQGFNTEAFF